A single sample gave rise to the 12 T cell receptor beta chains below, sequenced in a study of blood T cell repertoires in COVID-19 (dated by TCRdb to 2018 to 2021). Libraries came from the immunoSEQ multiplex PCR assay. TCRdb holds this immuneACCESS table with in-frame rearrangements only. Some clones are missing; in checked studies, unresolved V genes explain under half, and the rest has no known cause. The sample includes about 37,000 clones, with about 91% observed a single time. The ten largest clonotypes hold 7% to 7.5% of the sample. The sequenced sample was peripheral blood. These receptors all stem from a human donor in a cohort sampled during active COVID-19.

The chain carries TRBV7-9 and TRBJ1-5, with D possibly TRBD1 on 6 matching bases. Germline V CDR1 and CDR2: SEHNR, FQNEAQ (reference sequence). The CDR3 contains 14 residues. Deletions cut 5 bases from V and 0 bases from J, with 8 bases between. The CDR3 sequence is CASSGDISNQPQHF. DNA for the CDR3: TGTGCCAGCAGCGGGGACATTAGCAATCAGCCCCAGCATTTT.

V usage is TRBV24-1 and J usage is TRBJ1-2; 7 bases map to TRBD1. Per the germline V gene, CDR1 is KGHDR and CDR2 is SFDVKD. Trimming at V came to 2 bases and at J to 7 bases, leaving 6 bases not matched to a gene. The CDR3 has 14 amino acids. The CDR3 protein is CATSDSRQGGGYTF. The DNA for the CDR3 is TGTGCCACCAGTGATTCCCGACAGGGAGGTGGCTACACCTTC.

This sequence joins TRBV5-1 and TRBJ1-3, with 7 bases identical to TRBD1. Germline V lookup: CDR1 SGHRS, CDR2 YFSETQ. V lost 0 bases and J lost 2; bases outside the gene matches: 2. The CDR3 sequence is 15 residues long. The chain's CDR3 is CASSLAQGAGNTIYF. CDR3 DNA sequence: TGCGCCAGCAGCTTGGCCCAGGGGGCTGGAAACACCATATATTTT. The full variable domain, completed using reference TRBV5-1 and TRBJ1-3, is KAGVTQTPRYLIKTRGQQVTLSCSPISGHRSVSWYQQTPGQGLQFLFEYFSETQRNKGNFPGRFSGRQFSNSRSEMNVSTLELGDSALYLCASSLAQGAGNTIYFGEGSWLTVV.

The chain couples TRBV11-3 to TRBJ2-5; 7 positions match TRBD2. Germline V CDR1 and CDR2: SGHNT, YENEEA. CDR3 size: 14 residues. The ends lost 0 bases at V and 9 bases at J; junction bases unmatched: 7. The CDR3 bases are TGTGCCAGCAGCTTAGAATCGGGAGGTTCGGCCCAGTACTTC. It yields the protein CASSLESGGSAQYF.

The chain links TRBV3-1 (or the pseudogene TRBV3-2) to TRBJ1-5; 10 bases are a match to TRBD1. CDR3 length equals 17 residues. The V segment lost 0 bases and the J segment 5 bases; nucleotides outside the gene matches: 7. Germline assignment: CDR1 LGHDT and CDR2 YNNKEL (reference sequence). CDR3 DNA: TGTGCCAGCAGCCAAGAATCCGGGGACAGGGGCCATCAGCCCCAGCATTTT. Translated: CASSQESGDRGHQPQHF.

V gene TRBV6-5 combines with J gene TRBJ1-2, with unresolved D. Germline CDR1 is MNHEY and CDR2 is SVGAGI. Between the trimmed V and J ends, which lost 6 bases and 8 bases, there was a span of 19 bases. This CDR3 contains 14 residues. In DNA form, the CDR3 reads TGTGCCAGCAGAGCCTCGGGTTTCGGCTGGGGCTACACCTTC. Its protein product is CASRASGFGWGYTF.

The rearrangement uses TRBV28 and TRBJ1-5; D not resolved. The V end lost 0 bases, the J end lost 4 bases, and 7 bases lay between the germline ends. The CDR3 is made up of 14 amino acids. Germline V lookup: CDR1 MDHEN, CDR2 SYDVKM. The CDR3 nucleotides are TGTGCCAGCAGTTTATGGGGCGGGAATCAGCCCCAGCATTTT. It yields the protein CASSLWGGNQPQHF.

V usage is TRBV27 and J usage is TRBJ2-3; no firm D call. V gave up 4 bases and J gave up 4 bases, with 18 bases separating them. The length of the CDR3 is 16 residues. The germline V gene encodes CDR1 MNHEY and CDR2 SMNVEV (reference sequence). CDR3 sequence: CASSSRLSPRPDTQYF. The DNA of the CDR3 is TGTGCCAGCAGTTCTCGACTCTCCCCCCGCCCAGATACGCAGTATTTT.

In DNA, the CDR3 is TGTGCCAGCAGTCTGCCTAGGGCCGGGGGCACTGAAGCTTTCTTT. Its protein is CASSLPRAGGTEAFF. J is TRBJ1-1 and V is TRBV28; D perhaps matches TRBD1 (5 bases). The CDR3 extends over 15 amino acids. Germline CDR1 and CDR2: MDHEN and SYDVKM. The V end lost 5 bases, the J end lost 4 bases, and 17 bases lay between the germline ends. Complete variable domain (other parts from reference TRBV28 and TRBJ1-1): DVKVTQSSRYLVKRTGEKVFLECVQDMDHENMFWYRQDPGLGLRLIYFSYDVKMKEKGDIPEGYSVSREKKERFSLILESASTNQTSMYLCASSLPRAGGTEAFFGQGTRLTVV.

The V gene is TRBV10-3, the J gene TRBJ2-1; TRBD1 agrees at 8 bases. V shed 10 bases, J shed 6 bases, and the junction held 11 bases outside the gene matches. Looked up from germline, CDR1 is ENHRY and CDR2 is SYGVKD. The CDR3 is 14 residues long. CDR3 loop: CATKTGVGTNEQFF. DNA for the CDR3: TGTGCCACCAAGACAGGGGTCGGTACCAATGAGCAGTTCTTC.

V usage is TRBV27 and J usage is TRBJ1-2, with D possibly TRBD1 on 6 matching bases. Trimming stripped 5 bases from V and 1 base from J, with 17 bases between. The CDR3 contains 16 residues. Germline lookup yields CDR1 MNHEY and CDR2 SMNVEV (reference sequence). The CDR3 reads CASSGTRDFLNYGYTF. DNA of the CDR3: TGTGCCAGCAGTGGGACACGAGACTTCCTTAACTATGGCTACACCTTC.

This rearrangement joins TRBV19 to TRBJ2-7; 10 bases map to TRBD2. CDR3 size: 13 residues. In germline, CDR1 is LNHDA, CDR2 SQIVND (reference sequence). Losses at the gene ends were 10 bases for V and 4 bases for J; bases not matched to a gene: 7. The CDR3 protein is CATQAGGRYEQYF. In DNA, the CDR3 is TGTGCCACCCAAGCGGGGGGGCGGTACGAGCAGTACTTC.